Listed below are T cell receptor beta chains from one sample, sequenced in a study of CXCR3-negative and CXCR3-positive naive CD8 T cells. Using the 5' RACE reads, TCRdb records one entry per CDR3 protein without DNA. The ten top clones account for under 0.35%, within a sample of 150,000 or so distinct CDR3 sequences. Sequenced sample: naive CXCR3+ CD8+ T cells from blood. The receptors shown here come from a human donor in good health. Some clones in this sample may be carry-over from other donors' samples. CDR3s include the opening cysteine and the closing phenylalanine or tryptophan. Each record gives: J gene, V gene, CDR3 protein.

J gene: TRBJ1-2
V gene: TRBV7-9
CDR3 protein: CASSRPSDSNYGYTF

J gene: TRBJ2-7
V gene: TRBV7-9
CDR3 protein: CASSHDRAGGREQYF

J gene: TRBJ1-1
V gene: TRBV5-1
CDR3 protein: CASSQTRDSLGNTEAFF

J gene: TRBJ2-1
V gene: TRBV27
CDR3 protein: CASSSGSGGGNEQFF

J gene: TRBJ1-6
V gene: TRBV6-1
CDR3 protein: CASSANPGDSSSPLHF

J gene: TRBJ2-1
V gene: TRBV5-5
CDR3 protein: CASSWGIYNEQFF

J gene: TRBJ1-1
V gene: TRBV5-5
CDR3 protein: CVSTLRVAGDTEAFF

J gene: TRBJ2-7
V gene: TRBV29-1
CDR3 protein: CSVEGGPPGYEQYF

J gene: TRBJ2-7
V gene: TRBV6-6
CDR3 protein: CASSPGRRTYEQYF

J gene: TRBJ2-1
V gene: TRBV7-2
CDR3 protein: CASSFAGLRGNEQFF

J gene: TRBJ2-1
V gene: TRBV3-1
CDR3 protein: CASSPPPGQDHEQFF

J gene: TRBJ1-2
V gene: TRBV6-1
CDR3 protein: CASSEGATYGYTF

J gene: TRBJ2-5
V gene: TRBV12-3/TRBV12-4
CDR3 protein: CASRATGTAEETQYF

J gene: TRBJ2-3
V gene: TRBV7-2
CDR3 protein: CASSFPGDTQYF

J gene: TRBJ2-1
V gene: TRBV7-9
CDR3 protein: CACPPGGGNNEQFF

J gene: TRBJ2-1
V gene: TRBV21-1
CDR3 protein: CASSPQTGLHNEQFF

J gene: TRBJ2-1
V gene: TRBV5-4
CDR3 protein: CASSLGHYEQFF

J gene: TRBJ2-5
V gene: TRBV12-3/TRBV12-4
CDR3 protein: CASRGGLSEQETQYF

J gene: TRBJ1-1
V gene: TRBV30
CDR3 protein: CAFATSNTEAFF

J gene: TRBJ1-3
V gene: TRBV10-3
CDR3 protein: CATQGKATGNTIYF

J gene: TRBJ2-7
V gene: TRBV29-1
CDR3 protein: CSVLRLYEQYF

J gene: TRBJ2-3
V gene: TRBV28
CDR3 protein: CASSSGWLGDTQYF

J gene: TRBJ1-5
V gene: TRBV12-3/TRBV12-4
CDR3 protein: CASSLASSDQPQHF

J gene: TRBJ2-7
V gene: TRBV6-2/TRBV6-3
CDR3 protein: CASSYPRNAYEQYF

J gene: TRBJ2-3
V gene: TRBV5-1
CDR3 protein: CASSRDREDIDTQYF

J gene: TRBJ2-2
V gene: TRBV30
CDR3 protein: CAWRQDFANTGELFF

J gene: TRBJ1-1
V gene: TRBV9
CDR3 protein: CASSVGGRGTEAFF

J gene: TRBJ2-7
V gene: TRBV19
CDR3 protein: CASSSVAFSYEQYF

J gene: TRBJ2-7
V gene: TRBV12-3/TRBV12-4
CDR3 protein: CASRDPGTGAYEQYF

J gene: TRBJ2-1
V gene: TRBV4-1
CDR3 protein: CASSQGGGAGGTFNNEQFF